One and the same sample provided the 23 T cell receptor beta chains below, sequenced in a study of early T cells in non-severe SARS-CoV-2 infection. TCRdb passed the 5' RACE reads through MiXCR, listing each CDR3 protein once. Of roughly 20,000 distinct CDR3 sequences listed, 4% are singletons. The sequencing input was whole blood. The receptors shown here come from an adult who was a healthcare worker with PCR-confirmed SARS-CoV-2 infection or an uninfected control (not recorded which).

This clonotype was recorded at least ten times. V is TRBV7-9 and J is TRBJ2-7, with 8 bases fitting TRBD1. V lost 5 bases, J lost 3 bases, and 9 bases stayed unmatched. In germline, CDR1 is SEHNR, CDR2 FQNEAQ (reference sequence). This CDR3 is 15 amino acids long. CDR3 in amino acids: CASSHKDRDRYEQYF. The CDR3 bases are TGTGCCAGCAGCCATAAGGACAGGGACCGCTACGAGCAGTACTTC. Drawing the rest from reference TRBV7-9 and TRBJ2-7, the complete variable domain is DTGVSQNPRHKITKRGQNVTFRCDPISEHNRLYWYRQTLGQGPEFLTYFQNEAQLEKSRLLSDRFSAERPKGSFSTLEIQRTEQGDSAMYLCASSHKDRDRYEQYFGPGTRLTVT.

This clonotype was seen at least ten times. V is TRBV2 and J is TRBJ2-1; 7 bases are a match to TRBD2. This CDR3 contains 13 residues. The trim removed 8 bases at V and 4 bases at J, leaving 5 bases unmatched. In germline, CDR1 is SNHLY, CDR2 FYNNEI. CDR3 bases: TGTGCCAGCGAAGCGGGGACGTACAATGAGCAGTTCTTC. Amino acids: CASEAGTYNEQFF.

The V and J genes are TRBV7-9 and TRBJ1-2; 7 bases are shared with TRBD1. The CDR3 is 16 amino acids. The V gene end was trimmed by 5 bases and the J gene end by 4 bases; junction bases not matched to a gene: 13. Germline V CDR1 and CDR2: SEHNR, FQNEAQ (reference sequence). The CDR3 loop is CASSPTPQGGSYGYTF. The CDR3 DNA follows: TGTGCCAGCAGCCCTACCCCCCAGGGGGGTAGCTATGGCTACACCTTC.

Ten or more counts support this clonotype. The chain is built from TRBV6-1 and TRBJ2-3, with no clear D. The CDR3 runs 14 residues. Deletions cut 2 bases from V and 0 bases from J, with 6 bases between. Germline V gene sequence: CDR1 MNHNS, CDR2 SASEGT. CDR3 sequence reads: CASSESDSTDTQYF. CDR3 DNA sequence: TGTGCCAGCAGTGAATCCGACAGCACAGATACGCAGTATTTT.

This clonotype was seen many times. The chain links TRBV6-5 to TRBJ1-2, with D uncertain. Germline CDR1 MNHEY, CDR2 SVGAGI. The V end lost 0 bases, the J end lost 5 bases, and 13 bases lay between the germline ends. The CDR3 is 15 amino acids. The CDR3 DNA sequence: TGTGCCAGCAGTTACTCGATTTGGTCACAATATGGCTACACCTTC. Translation: CASSYSIWSQYGYTF.

This clonotype was counted at least ten times. The gene calls are TRBV29-1 and TRBJ2-3, with a weak D call TRBD1 (5 bases). The CDR3 is 13 residues long. Germline V gene sequence: CDR1 SQVTM, CDR2 ANQGSEA. Trimming removed 6 bases at V and 2 bases at J, with 12 bases between. The CDR3 DNA is TGCAGCGTCAGCCGACAGATCACAGATACGCAGTATTTT. It translates to CSVSRQITDTQYF.

This clonotype was picked up many times. The J gene is TRBJ1-1, the V gene TRBV20-1; the match to TRBD1 covers 7 bases. V shed 2 bases and J 3 bases; nucleotides not matched to a gene: 9. Germline-derived CDR1 and CDR2 are DFQATT and SNEGSKA (reference sequence). There are 15 residues in the CDR3. The CDR3 sequence: CSARPETGKDTEAFF. DNA for the CDR3: TGCAGTGCTAGACCCGAGACAGGGAAGGACACTGAAGCTTTCTTT.

The table lists this clonotype with many counts. This chain links TRBV7-2 with TRBJ2-2; TRBD1 aligns across 10 bases. The germline V gene encodes CDR1 SGHTA and CDR2 FQGNSA. Trimming at V came to 0 bases and at J to 3 bases, leaving 4 bases not matched to a gene. This CDR3 contains 17 residues. Here the CDR3 reads CASSLAGTGVHTGELFF. The CDR3 coding sequence is TGTGCCAGCAGCTTAGCCGGGACAGGGGTTCACACCGGGGAGCTGTTTTTT.

This clonotype was recorded at least ten times. The V call is TRBV6-5, the J call TRBJ2-2, with D possibly called TRBD1 or TRBD2 (6 bases each). The CDR3 runs to 14 residues. Trimming cost V 2 bases and J 8 bases, with 12 bases left between them. From germline, CDR1 is MNHEY and CDR2 SVGAGI. The CDR3 is CASSYGGLRGELFF. The CDR3 bases are TGTGCCAGCAGTTACGGGGGGCTGAGGGGGGAGCTGTTTTTT.

This clonotype occurred many times. The chain couples TRBV11-2 to TRBJ2-7, with D maybe TRBD2 (5 bases). V shed 2 bases and J shed 0 bases, with 11 bases lying between them. The length of the CDR3 is 15 residues. The germline gives CDR1 SGHAT, CDR2 FQNNGV. The CDR3 is CASSLRFGDSYEQYF. The CDR3, as DNA: TGTGCCAGCAGCTTAAGGTTCGGGGACTCCTACGAGCAGTACTTC.

The sample holds many counts of this clonotype. This CDR3 is CASSLGTGDGYTF. The CDR3 nucleotides read TGTGCCAGCAGCTTAGGGACAGGAGATGGCTACACCTTC. This rearrangement joins TRBV11-2 to TRBJ1-2; 7 nucleotides agree with TRBD1. There are 13 residues in the CDR3. The junction had 2 bases not matched to a gene; V was cut back by 1 base and J by 6 bases. Germline CDR1 and CDR2: SGHAT and FQNNGV.

This clonotype was recorded many times. J is TRBJ1-1 and V is TRBV20-1; D is unclear. Germline V gene lookup returns CDR1 DFQATT and CDR2 SNEGSKA (reference sequence). V was cut by 6 bases and J by 5 bases, with 13 bases left in between. The CDR3 extends over 12 amino acids. CDR3: CSAISGLTEAFF. The CDR3 DNA is TGCAGTGCAATATCCGGGTTGACTGAAGCTTTCTTT.

V gene TRBV30 combines with J gene TRBJ2-5; D might be TRBD1 (6 bases). From germline, CDR1 is GTSNPN and CDR2 SVGIG (reference sequence). V was cut by 3 bases and J by 1 base, with 12 bases left in between. The CDR3 has 14 amino acids. The CDR3 sequence: CAWRPKGGQETQYF. As DNA, the CDR3 is TGTGCCTGGAGGCCAAAAGGGGGCCAAGAGACCCAGTACTTC.

Relative to its sample, this clonotype is medium-sized. The chain couples TRBV29-1 to TRBJ2-5; TRBD2 aligns across 9 bases. V dropped 4 bases and J dropped 2; count of bases not matched to a gene: 5. The germline CDR1 and CDR2 sequences are SQVTM and ANQGSEA. CDR3 length: 14 residues. CDR3 protein: CSVGGTSSQETQYF. CDR3 in DNA: TGCAGCGTTGGGGGGACTAGCTCGCAAGAGACCCAGTACTTC. Drawing the rest from reference TRBV29-1 and TRBJ2-5, the complete variable domain is SAVISQKPSRDICQRGTSLTIQCQVDSQVTMMFWYRQQPGQSLTLIATANQGSEATYESGFVIDKFPISRPNLTFSTLTVSNMSPEDSSIYLCSVGGTSSQETQYFGPGTRLLVL.

V is TRBV7-2 and J is TRBJ1-6; D is unclear. This CDR3 contains 14 residues. V lost 1 base, J lost 2 bases, and 3 bases lay in between. Germline CDR1 reads SGHTA; CDR2 reads FQGNSA. CDR3 sequence: CASSLVPYNSPLHF. In DNA, the CDR3 is TGTGCCAGCAGCTTAGTCCCCTATAATTCACCCCTCCACTTT.

The V call is TRBV12-3 or TRBV12-4, the J call TRBJ2-7; D is unresolved. This CDR3 is 11 amino acids long. The V and J ends lost 6 bases and 6 bases respectively, with 9 bases between them. CDR3 sequence: CASSRRSEQYF. CDR3 DNA: TGTGCCAGCAGCCGCCGTAGCGAGCAGTACTTC.

This clonotype was counted many times. The chain joins TRBV4-3 to TRBJ2-7, with 8 bases identical to TRBD1. The germline V gene has CDR1 LGHNA and CDR2 YSLEER. Trimming removed 4 bases from V and 2 bases from J; junction bases left unmatched: 7. CDR3 length: 15 residues. CDR3 sequence (DNA): TGCGCCAGCAGCCCAGGCAGGGGGCTTACCTACGAGCAGTACTTC. This sequence encodes CASSPGRGLTYEQYF.

V is TRBV7-9 and J is TRBJ2-1, with D unresolved. This CDR3 has 13 residues. V was pared by 1 base and J by 5 bases, with 6 bases between. The germline V gene encodes CDR1 SEHNR and CDR2 FQNEAQ (reference sequence). The CDR3 region has the DNA TGTGCCAGCAGCTTAGGGACCCACAATGAGCAGTTCTTC. It translates to CASSLGTHNEQFF.

This clonotype was seen at least ten times. The V gene is TRBV5-1, the J gene TRBJ2-2; 9 nucleotides match TRBD1. The CDR3 consists of 14 residues. Per germline, CDR1 SGHRS and CDR2 YFSETQ. The V and J ends lost 6 bases and 3 bases, in that order; junction bases with no gene match: 3. CDR3 protein: CASTGQGHTGELFF. For the CDR3, the DNA is TGCGCCAGCACGGGACAGGGTCACACCGGGGAGCTGTTTTTT.

The V and J genes are TRBV10-3 and TRBJ1-2; TRBD1 matches at 9 bases. Unmatched junction bases numbered 5, after V lost 5 bases and J lost 4 bases. Germline lookup yields CDR1 ENHRY and CDR2 SYGVKD. This CDR3 has 14 amino acids. CDR3 residues: CAISPGTGIYGYTF. For the CDR3, the DNA is TGTGCCATCAGTCCCGGGACAGGGATCTATGGCTACACCTTC.

This rearrangement joins TRBV5-1 to TRBJ1-2; 9 bases are a match to TRBD1. Germline CDR1 and CDR2: SGHRS and YFSETQ. The CDR3 extends over 16 amino acids. Trimming removed 0 bases from V and 3 bases from J; junction bases left unmatched: 6. CDR3 DNA: TGCGCCAGCAGCTTGGCCCCGACAGGGGGTTACTATGGCTACACCTTC. This encodes CASSLAPTGGYYGYTF.

This clonotype was found a few times. DNA for the CDR3: TGTGCCAGCAGTTCCAGGACGGAGACCCAGTACTTC. It specifies CASSSRTETQYF. The chain has TRBV28 and TRBJ2-5; D is uncertain. The CDR3 runs to 12 residues. The V end lost 4 bases, the J end lost 5 bases, and 8 bases lay between the germline ends. Germline V gene lookup returns CDR1 MDHEN and CDR2 SYDVKM.

This clonotype was detected many times. The genes are TRBV9 and TRBJ2-2, with D perhaps assigned TRBD1 or TRBD2 (6 bases each). The CDR3 covers 17 residues. Trimming left V 1 base short and J 6 bases short, with 19 bases between. Per the germline V gene, CDR1 is SGDLS and CDR2 is YYNGEE. The CDR3 loop reads CASSVRPLPGAAGELFF. The DNA of the CDR3 is TGTGCCAGCAGCGTACGACCGCTTCCGGGGGCCGCCGGGGAGCTGTTTTTT.